The rows below give T cell receptor beta chains drawn from one sample of a study of T-cell reconstitution after alpha-beta-depleted transplantation in children. TCRdb processed the PCR reads anew with MiXCR; each CDR3 protein has one entry. The table shows some 840,000 distinct CDR3 sequences, with roughly 15% occurring only once. The specimen was PBMCs, mostly from graft donor cells, collected 360 days after TCRalphabeta/CD19-depleted stem cell transplant. The source of these receptors is a male patient between 5 and 17 years old who had a stem cell transplant for acute lymphoblastic leukemia, so the T cells may come from the graft donor. Both conserved end residues are part of each CDR3. A D gene is named only where the DNA matches it firmly. Size tells how often a clone was seen (once, few, many) or the class of an expanded clone, and some rows leave it out.

clone_size,d_call,v_call,j_call,cdr3_length,cdr3_aa,cdr3_nt
few,.,TRBV5-1,TRBJ1-1,14,CASSLTAAGAEAFF,TGCGCCAGCAGCTTGACAGCCGCCGGGGCTGAAGCTTTCTTT
.,TRBD2,TRBV5-1,TRBJ2-1,14,CASSSSGRVNEQFF,TGCGCCAGCAGCTCTAGCGGGAGGGTCAATGAGCAGTTCTTC
.,.,TRBV11-2,TRBJ2-3,19,CASSLGLAGNPPSTDTQYF,TGTGCCAGCAGCTTAGGGTTGGCAGGGAACCCACCTAGCACAGATACGCAGTATTTT
.,.,TRBV12-3/TRBV12-4,TRBJ2-1,17,CASSLGPGVPTYNEQFF,TGTGCCAGCAGTTTAGGCCCAGGGGTACCCACCTACAATGAGCAGTTCTTC
few,TRBD2,TRBV5-1,TRBJ2-1,17,CASSLGRLAGGHLEQFF,TGCGCCAGCAGCTTGGGCCGACTAGCGGGGGGGCATCTAGAGCAGTTCTTC
.,.,TRBV12-3/TRBV12-4,TRBJ1-3,16,CASARIGPRLGNTIYF,TGTGCCAGCGCCCGAATCGGGCCGCGGTTAGGAAACACCATATATTTT
.,.,TRBV10-3,TRBJ2-1,17,CAISGGLRNSAYNEQFF,TGTGCCATCAGTGGGGGGTTAAGGAACAGTGCCTACAATGAGCAGTTCTTC
few,.,TRBV9,TRBJ2-3,15,CASSSRARGTDTQYF,TGTGCCAGCAGCTCCCGAGCCAGGGGCACAGATACGCAGTATTTT
.,.,TRBV11-3,TRBJ2-1,16,CASSPRASVQNNEQFF,TGTGCCAGCAGCCCCCGGGCTAGCGTACAGAACAATGAGCAGTTCTTC
.,.,TRBV12-3/TRBV12-4,TRBJ2-3,14,CASSRQRSTDTQYF,TGTGCCAGCAGCCGACAGAGAAGCACAGATACGCAGTATTTT
.,.,TRBV19,TRBJ2-1,15,CASSIGRESYNEQFF,TGTGCCAGTAGTATAGGTCGGGAGTCCTACAATGAGCAGTTCTTC
.,TRBD1,TRBV10-3,TRBJ2-1,15,CAISARQGSYNEQFF,TGTGCCATCAGTGCCCGACAGGGCTCCTACAATGAGCAGTTCTTC
.,.,TRBV11-2,TRBJ2-1,17,CASSLDFYPATYNEQFF,TGTGCCAGCAGCTTAGATTTCTATCCCGCCACCTACAATGAGCAGTTCTTC
.,.,TRBV6-5,TRBJ2-2,11,CASGINGELFF,TGTGCCAGCGGGATTAACGGGGAGCTGTTTTTT
few,TRBD2,TRBV4-1,TRBJ2-3,15,CASSPLLAGTDTQYF,TGCGCCAGCAGCCCACTTCTAGCGGGAACAGATACGCAGTATTTT
.,.,TRBV5-1,TRBJ2-5,17,CASSLEFGPILKETQYF,TGCGCCAGCAGCTTGGAGTTCGGGCCGATCCTAAAAGAGACCCAGTACTTC
.,TRBD2,TRBV2,TRBJ2-1,15,CASSRLSGRSNEQFF,TGTGCCAGCAGTCGGCTTAGCGGGAGGTCGAATGAGCAGTTCTTC
.,.,TRBV7-7,TRBJ1-6,16,CASSLMGGNQYSPLHF,TGTGCCAGCAGCTTAATGGGAGGGAACCAATATTCACCCCTCCACTTT
few,.,TRBV12-3/TRBV12-4,TRBJ2-1,12,CASRAPYNEQFF,TGTGCCAGCAGGGCACCCTACAATGAGCAGTTCTTC
.,TRBD2,TRBV5-1,TRBJ2-1,16,CASSPGTSGRAVEQFF,TGCGCCAGCAGCCCCGGGACTAGCGGGAGGGCGGTTGAGCAGTTCTTC
few,TRBD1,TRBV11-3,TRBJ2-1,16,CASSSNRGPLKMEQFF,TGTGCCAGCAGCTCAAACAGGGGGCCCCTTAAAATGGAGCAGTTCTTC
.,.,TRBV27,TRBJ1-2,16,CASSLMGAALGYGYTF,TGTGCCAGCAGTTTAATGGGCGCGGCCCTGGGCTATGGCTACACCTTC
.,.,TRBV5-1,TRBJ2-1,14,CASRVSGSYNEQFF,TGCGCCAGCAGGGTTAGCGGTTCCTACAATGAGCAGTTCTTC
few,TRBD1,TRBV7-6,TRBJ2-1,16,CASSRKQGLRSNEQFF,TGTGCCAGCAGCAGAAAACAGGGGTTGAGGTCCAATGAGCAGTTCTTC
.,.,TRBV7-2,TRBJ2-3,13,CASSGQRQDTQYF,TGTGCCAGCAGCGGCCAACGCCAGGATACGCAGTATTTT
.,TRBD1,TRBV9,TRBJ1-1,15,CASSVVGTVNTEAFF,TGTGCCAGCAGCGTAGTGGGGACAGTCAACACTGAAGCTTTCTTT
.,.,TRBV5-1,TRBJ2-3,12,CASRAKTDTQYF,TGCGCCAGCAGAGCCAAGACAGATACGCAGTATTTT
.,TRBD2,TRBV5-1,TRBJ2-1,16,CASSRLRLAGGAEQFF,TGCGCCAGCAGCCGATTACGACTAGCGGGAGGGGCTGAGCAGTTCTTC
few,.,TRBV27,TRBJ2-5,14,CASSFWSSQETQYF,TGTGCCAGCAGTTTTTGGTCCTCCCAAGAGACCCAGTACTTC
.,.,TRBV27,TRBJ2-2,12,CASSVTHGELFF,TGTGCCAGCAGCGTGACTCACGGGGAGCTGTTTTTT
few,.,TRBV4-1,TRBJ2-5,14,CASSQDWVGKTQYF,TGCGCCAGCAGCCAAGATTGGGTTGGGAAGACCCAGTACTTC
.,.,TRBV20-1,TRBJ2-1,13,CSARERRYNEQFF,TGCAGTGCTAGAGAGCGGAGATACAATGAGCAGTTCTTC
.,.,TRBV11-3,TRBJ2-2,16,CASSSIPMHGTGELFF,TGTGCCAGCAGCTCCATCCCGATGCATGGCACCGGGGAGCTGTTTTTT
.,.,TRBV29-1,TRBJ1-2,12,CSVTLDRYGYTF,TGCAGCGTGACCCTGGACCGCTATGGCTACACCTTC
few,TRBD2,TRBV20-1,TRBJ2-7,15,CSAEMTSGRTYEQYF,TGCAGTGCTGAAATGACTAGCGGGAGGACCTACGAGCAGTACTTC
few,TRBD1,TRBV5-1,TRBJ1-6,18,CASSLKSGQGIGTSPLHF,TGCGCCAGCAGCTTAAAATCAGGACAGGGGATAGGAACTTCACCCCTCCACTTT
.,TRBD1,TRBV27,TRBJ2-5,15,CASSLIAGGMETQYF,TGTGCCAGCAGTTTAATCGCAGGGGGCATGGAGACCCAGTACTTC
.,TRBD2,TRBV24-1,TRBJ2-3,16,CATSDFESGGADTQYF,TGTGCCACCAGTGATTTCGAATCGGGAGGGGCAGATACGCAGTATTTT
few,TRBD1,TRBV20-1,TRBJ2-7,13,CSAMGDSSLEQYF,TGCAGTGCTATGGGGGACAGCAGTCTCGAGCAGTACTTC
few,.,TRBV20-1,TRBJ2-3,15,CSARKAGRSTDTQYF,TGCAGTGCTAGGAAAGCAGGGAGGAGCACAGATACGCAGTATTTT
.,.,TRBV7-2,TRBJ2-3,14,CASSSRGRGDTQYF,TGTGCCAGCAGCTCTAGAGGCAGGGGAGATACGCAGTATTTT
few,TRBD1,TRBV24-1,TRBJ2-1,16,CATSDATGGGYNEQFF,TGTGCCACCAGTGATGCCACAGGGGGTGGTTACAATGAGCAGTTCTTC
.,.,TRBV11-1,TRBJ2-7,13,CASSVDARYEQYF,TGTGCCAGCAGCGTCGACGCAAGGTACGAGCAGTACTTC
.,TRBD2,TRBV15,TRBJ2-3,15,CATSAVSGGQDTQYF,TGTGCCACGAGCGCGGTTAGCGGGGGGCAAGATACGCAGTATTTT
.,.,TRBV3-1,TRBJ1-5,16,CASSQGLMVGNQPQHF,TGTGCCAGCAGCCAAGGGTTGATGGTGGGCAATCAGCCCCAGCATTTT
few,.,TRBV7-6,TRBJ2-5,14,CASSLGTNINTQYF,TGTGCCAGCAGCTTAGGGACCAATATAAACACCCAGTACTTC
few,TRBD2,TRBV7-2,TRBJ2-7,15,CASSLVTQGGREQYF,TGTGCCAGCAGCTTAGTCACCCAGGGAGGGAGGGAGCAGTACTTC
.,.,TRBV4-2,TRBJ1-4,14,CASSPRAQNEKLFF,TGTGCCAGCAGCCCCCGGGCTCAAAATGAAAAACTGTTTTTT
.,TRBD2,TRBV3-1,TRBJ2-3,17,CASSQDAGLAFTDTQYF,TGTGCCAGCAGCCAAGATGCCGGACTAGCCTTCACAGATACGCAGTATTTT
few,TRBD1,TRBV7-3,TRBJ2-1,14,CASSLTSGQTEQFF,TGTGCCAGCAGCTTAACGTCGGGACAGACCGAGCAGTTCTTC
.,.,TRBV2,TRBJ1-5,15,CASSDWGISNQPRHF,TGTGCCAGCAGTGATTGGGGGATTAGCAATCAGCCCCGGCATTTT
many,.,TRBV5-5,TRBJ2-7,17,CASSLVVFGGNPYEQYF,TGTGCCAGCAGCTTGGTGGTTTTTGGGGGCAACCCTTACGAGCAGTACTTC
.,TRBD2,TRBV4-1,TRBJ2-7,16,CASSQPTSGASYEQYF,TGCGCCAGCAGCCAACCCACTAGCGGGGCCTCCTACGAGCAGTACTTC